These 27 T cell receptor beta chains were all obtained from the same sample, sequenced in a study of T cells in Graves' hyperthyroidism and ophthalmopathy. Amplification of TCR beta CDR3 regions used RNA as the template. A first-round RT-PCR of the TCR CDR3 used the HTBI primer set. A single record per CDR3 protein comes from TCRdb applying MiXCR to the multiplex PCR reads. The sample has over 650,000 distinct CDR3 sequences; about a sixth are singletons. Material for sequencing was blood. The source of these receptors is a young man with Graves' hyperthyroidism.

The gene calls are TRBV7-8 and TRBJ2-2, with 9 nucleotides matching TRBD2. The V gene end was trimmed by 2 bases and the J gene end by 1 base; junction bases not matched to a gene: 2. The CDR3 runs to 16 residues. Germline values: CDR1 SGHVS, CDR2 FQNEAQ. CDR3 coding DNA: TGTGCCAGCAGCTTACAAGCGGGAGGGAACACCGGGGAGCTGTTTTTT. As protein: CASSLQAGGNTGELFF.

This clonotype was counted at least ten times. V gene TRBV20-1 combines with J gene TRBJ1-1; tentative D call: TRBD1 (6 bases). The germline CDR1 and CDR2 sequences are DFQATT and SNEGSKA (reference sequence). V was clipped by 3 bases and J by 6 bases, with 11 bases between them. The CDR3 covers 12 residues. The CDR3 DNA reads TGCAGTGCTAGCCAGGGGCAGGCTGAAGCTTTCTTT. Its protein product is CSASQGQAEAFF.

The chain joins TRBV27 to TRBJ2-5; 9 bases align to TRBD2. With V trimmed by 5 bases and J by 2 bases, 9 bases remained unmatched. Germline CDR1 and CDR2: MNHEY and SMNVEV (reference sequence). This CDR3 spans 16 amino acids. The chain's CDR3 is CASSTIAGVGQETQYF. The DNA of the CDR3 is TGTGCCAGCAGTACAATAGCGGGAGTGGGACAAGAGACCCAGTACTTC.

The J gene is TRBJ2-3, the V gene TRBV4-1; D is undetermined. V was shortened by 0 bases and J by 5 bases, with 15 bases between the two germline ends. Germline CDR1 and CDR2: MGHRA and YSYEKL. This CDR3 contains 16 residues. The chain's CDR3 is CASSQEAPPTGDTQYF. The DNA of the CDR3 is TGCGCCAGCAGCCAAGAGGCTCCCCCGACGGGAGATACGCAGTATTTT.

This clonotype was seen a few times. This chain joins TRBV5-1 and TRBJ2-2; the D gene is possibly TRBD1 (6 bases). CDR3 length: 16 residues. Trimming took 0 bases from V and 0 from J, leaving 9 bases between them. Germline-derived CDR1 and CDR2 are SGHRS and YFSETQ. The CDR3 DNA follows: TGCGCCAGCAGCTTGGTTTGGGGGCCGAACACCGGGGAGCTGTTTTTT. Its translation: CASSLVWGPNTGELFF. Drawing the rest from reference TRBV5-1 and TRBJ2-2, the complete variable domain is KAGVTQTPRYLIKTRGQQVTLSCSPISGHRSVSWYQQTPGQGLQFLFEYFSETQRNKGNFPGRFSGRQFSNSRSEMNVSTLELGDSALYLCASSLVWGPNTGELFFGEGSRLTVL.

The V and J genes are TRBV18 and TRBJ2-3; D is unclear. Trimming removed 3 bases from V and 0 bases from J, with 7 bases in between. The CDR3 length is 14 residues. Germline lookup yields CDR1 KGHSH and CDR2 LQKENI. The CDR3 DNA sequence: TGTGCCAGCTCACCGTTCTATAGCACAGATACGCAGTATTTT. Protein product: CASSPFYSTDTQYF.

In this sample, this clonotype turned up many times. The chain recombines TRBV7-2 with TRBJ2-7; TRBD1 matches 7 bases. CDR1 and CDR2 (germline): SGHTA, FQGNSA. V was clipped by 2 bases and J by 5 bases; unmatched bases: 6. The CDR3 extends over 14 amino acids. CDR3 amino acids: CASSLLTGLDEQYF. Written as DNA, the CDR3 is TGTGCCAGCAGCTTACTGACAGGGCTTGACGAGCAGTACTTC.

The table lists this clonotype with many counts. This CDR3 reads CASSRLAGLTDTQYF. Written as DNA, the CDR3 is TGTGCCAGCAGCCGGCTAGCGGGATTAACAGATACGCAGTATTTT. The V call is TRBV3-1, the J call TRBJ2-3; 9 bases are a match to TRBD2. This CDR3 has 15 residues. Trimming at V came to 4 bases and at J to 3 bases, leaving 5 bases not matched to a gene. CDR1 and CDR2 (germline): LGHDT, YNNKEL (reference sequence).

Many counts were recorded for this clonotype. This rearrangement joins TRBV28 to TRBJ2-1; 8 bases fit TRBD1. The CDR3 loop spans 15 amino acids. Per the germline V gene, CDR1 is MDHEN and CDR2 is SYDVKM. The V segment lost 8 bases and the J segment 5 bases; nucleotides outside the gene matches: 11. CDR3: CASHTGLRGHNEQFF. For the CDR3, the DNA is TGTGCCAGCCACACGGGACTCAGGGGGCACAATGAGCAGTTCTTC. The whole variable domain, remainder taken from reference TRBV28 and TRBJ2-1, is DVKVTQSSRYLVKRTGEKVFLECVQDMDHENMFWYRQDPGLGLRLIYFSYDVKMKEKGDIPEGYSVSREKKERFSLILESASTNQTSMYLCASHTGLRGHNEQFFGPGTRLTVL.

The V and J genes are TRBV5-1 and TRBJ2-7; D may match TRBD1 or TRBD2 (5 bases each). Germline CDR1 and CDR2: SGHRS and YFSETQ. The CDR3 is made up of 15 amino acids. The V and J ends lost 3 bases and 1 base respectively, with 14 bases between them. The DNA for the CDR3 is TGCGCCAGCAGCTCGAGGGACGGATTATCCTACGAGCAGTACTTC. Its protein is CASSSRDGLSYEQYF.

This clonotype was seen a handful of times. The chain carries TRBV24-1 and TRBJ2-1, with unresolved D. The CDR3 has 13 residues. V shed 4 bases and J shed 10 bases, with 13 bases lying between them. Germline CDR1 is KGHDR and CDR2 is SFDVKD. The CDR3 DNA follows: TGTGCCACCAGTGACCTCCCCCGCGCGGAGCAGTTCTTC. Translating it yields CATSDLPRAEQFF.

This clonotype was picked up a small number of times. The V call is TRBV12-3 or TRBV12-4, the J call TRBJ2-1; D is perhaps TRBD2 (6 bases). Trimming took 11 bases from V and 5 from J, leaving 10 bases between them. CDR3 length: 11 amino acids. CDR3 region: CAGPGDNEQFF. The DNA for the CDR3 is TGTGCCGGTCCGGGGGACAATGAGCAGTTCTTC.

In this sample, this clonotype turned up a few times. CDR3 sequence: CASSQDGLAGGTYNEQFF. CDR3 DNA: TGTGCCAGCAGCCAAGACGGACTAGCGGGAGGGACCTACAATGAGCAGTTCTTC. The rearrangement uses TRBV4-2 and TRBJ2-1; 15 nucleotides agree with TRBD2. Germline loops: CDR1 LGHNA, CDR2 YNFKEQ. CDR3 length equals 18 residues. Trimming cost V 0 bases and J 2 bases; bases outside gene matches: 2.

V and J are TRBV7-2 and TRBJ1-2, with D possibly TRBD1 on 5 matching bases. The germline CDR1 and CDR2 sequences are SGHTA and FQGNSA. This CDR3 comprises 13 residues. V was cut by 5 bases and J by 4 bases, with 11 bases left in between. CDR3 amino acids: CASSPGTRYGYTF. In nucleotides, the CDR3 is TGTGCCAGCAGCCCCGGGACGCGCTATGGCTACACCTTC.

At least ten counts were recorded for this clonotype. The V and J genes are TRBV18 and TRBJ2-1; TRBD2 might be the D (7 bases). The CDR3 extends over 14 amino acids. V lost 6 bases to trimming and J lost 8 bases, with 17 bases between them. Germline assignment: CDR1 KGHSH and CDR2 LQKENI. In DNA, the CDR3 is TGTGCCAGCTCCAGCGGGACACAAAGGGATGAGCAGTTCTTC. This gives the protein CASSSGTQRDEQFF.

The chain joins TRBV19 to TRBJ2-1; D gene uncertain. The V gene lost 1 base and the J gene lost 12 bases, with 10 bases spanning the gap. Per germline, CDR1 LNHDA and CDR2 SQIVND (reference sequence). This CDR3 comprises 12 residues. CDR3 amino acids: CASSIAARRQFF. The CDR3 bases are TGTGCCAGTAGTATAGCAGCTCGGCGGCAGTTCTTC. Full variable domain (remainder filled in from reference TRBV19 and TRBJ2-1): DGGITQSPKYLFRKEGQNVTLSCEQNLNHDAMYWYRQDPGQGLRLIYYSQIVNDFQKGDIAEGYSVSREKKESFPLTVTSAQKNPTAFYLCASSIAARRQFFGPGTRLTVL.

This clonotype showed up just a few times. The chain couples TRBV4-3 to TRBJ1-2; tentatively, D is TRBD1 (5 bases). The CDR3 extends over 14 amino acids. Germline CDR1 is LGHNA and CDR2 is YSLEER. V was pared by 0 bases and J by 4 bases, with 9 bases between. The CDR3: CASSQDGDGYGYTF. DNA for the CDR3: TGCGCCAGCAGCCAAGATGGGGACGGCTATGGCTACACCTTC.

This clonotype was counted at least ten times. The J gene is TRBJ1-1, the V gene TRBV18; perhaps TRBD1 as D (5 bases). With 5 bases removed from V and 5 bases from J, the gap between germline ends came to 15 bases. This CDR3 contains 14 residues. Germline CDR1 and CDR2: KGHSH and LQKENI. The CDR3 region has the DNA TGTGCCAGCTCATTCGGACCCGAGGGGACTGAAGCTTTCTTT. It translates to CASSFGPEGTEAFF.

This clonotype was seen a few times. The V and J genes are TRBV5-5 and TRBJ2-7; the D is unclear. The V end was cut by 3 bases, the J end by 1 base, with 11 bases between. Germline V lookup: CDR1 SGHKS, CDR2 YYEKEE (reference sequence). This CDR3 spans 14 amino acids. The CDR3 bases are TGTGCCAGCAGCTCCACACCTTATTCCTACGAGCAGTACTTC. It yields the protein CASSSTPYSYEQYF.

This clonotype was seen only once. The chain is built from TRBV20-1 and TRBJ1-6, with 7 bases fitting TRBD1. The germline V gene has CDR1 DFQATT and CDR2 SNEGSKA (reference sequence). With V trimmed by 2 bases and J by 1 base, 5 bases remained unmatched. This CDR3 is built from 16 residues. The CDR3 spells CSARRQGESYNSPLHF. The CDR3 DNA follows: TGCAGTGCTAGAAGGCAGGGGGAATCCTATAATTCACCCCTCCACTTT.

Concerning this clonotype: A much larger clone differs from this one at a single base, so this may be a read error. The chain carries TRBV20-1 and TRBJ1-1; perhaps TRBD1 as D (5 bases). Germline V CDR1 and CDR2: DFQATT, SNEGSKA (reference sequence). The V end was cut by 4 bases, the J end by 3 bases, with 12 bases between. The length of the CDR3 is 13 residues. The CDR3 protein is CSATSQGHTEAFF. CDR3 bases: TGCAGTGCTACATCTCAGGGCCACACTGAAGCTTTCTTT.

This clonotype was recorded many times. The chain links TRBV7-9 to TRBJ2-5, with 8 bases fitting TRBD2. The germline V gene has CDR1 SEHNR and CDR2 FQNEAQ (reference sequence). The CDR3 length is 14 residues. V lost 5 bases and J lost 4; bases outside the gene matches: 6. In DNA, the CDR3 is TGTGCCAGCAGCCCTCCGGGACTAGGAGAGACCCAGTACTTC. Translated: CASSPPGLGETQYF.

This clonotype was seen many times. This rearrangement joins TRBV30 to TRBJ2-5, with 11 bases that match TRBD2. Unmatched junction bases numbered 10, after V lost 5 bases and J lost 5 bases. The CDR3 contains 15 residues. In germline, CDR1 is GTSNPN, CDR2 SVGIG (reference sequence). The CDR3 loop reads CAWGQLAGDSETQYF. In nucleotides, the CDR3 is TGTGCCTGGGGACAACTAGCGGGAGATTCGGAGACCCAGTACTTC.

This clonotype came up a few times. V and J are TRBV5-1 and TRBJ2-3; TRBD1 aligns across 7 bases. This CDR3 is 15 amino acids long. V dropped 2 bases and J dropped 0; count of bases not matched to a gene: 3. Germline V gene data show CDR1 as SGHRS and CDR2 as YFSETQ. CDR3 protein: CASSLQGPSTDTQYF. In nucleotides, the CDR3 is TGCGCCAGCAGCTTACAGGGGCCTAGCACAGATACGCAGTATTTT.

This clonotype was detected a few times. This chain joins TRBV29-1 and TRBJ2-2; maybe TRBD2 (6 bases). The length of the CDR3 is 11 residues. CDR1 and CDR2 from the germline V gene are SQVTM and ANQGSEA. V gave up 6 bases and J gave up 7 bases, with 9 bases separating them. This CDR3 is CSVGGVGELFF. DNA for the CDR3: TGCAGCGTCGGGGGAGTCGGGGAGCTGTTTTTT.

This clonotype showed up just a few times. The chain has TRBV3-1 and TRBJ2-1, with a tentative D call TRBD1 (5 bases). V gave up 1 base and J gave up 2 bases, with 15 bases separating them. Germline V gene sequence: CDR1 LGHDT, CDR2 YNNKEL (reference sequence). The CDR3 is made up of 17 amino acids. The CDR3 nucleotides are TGTGCCAGCAGCCAAGTGTGGGGCGGTCCCACCTACAATGAGCAGTTCTTC. It codes for CASSQVWGGPTYNEQFF.

This clonotype was detected only a few times. The chain joins TRBV19 to TRBJ1-2, with a tentative D call TRBD1 (5 bases). CDR3 size: 15 residues. Trimming took 1 base from V and 4 from J, leaving 13 bases between them. Looked up from germline, CDR1 is LNHDA and CDR2 is SQIVND (reference sequence). The CDR3 DNA sequence: TGTGCCAGTAGTATAGGTCGACAGATAGGCTATGGCTACACCTTC. It codes for CASSIGRQIGYGYTF.